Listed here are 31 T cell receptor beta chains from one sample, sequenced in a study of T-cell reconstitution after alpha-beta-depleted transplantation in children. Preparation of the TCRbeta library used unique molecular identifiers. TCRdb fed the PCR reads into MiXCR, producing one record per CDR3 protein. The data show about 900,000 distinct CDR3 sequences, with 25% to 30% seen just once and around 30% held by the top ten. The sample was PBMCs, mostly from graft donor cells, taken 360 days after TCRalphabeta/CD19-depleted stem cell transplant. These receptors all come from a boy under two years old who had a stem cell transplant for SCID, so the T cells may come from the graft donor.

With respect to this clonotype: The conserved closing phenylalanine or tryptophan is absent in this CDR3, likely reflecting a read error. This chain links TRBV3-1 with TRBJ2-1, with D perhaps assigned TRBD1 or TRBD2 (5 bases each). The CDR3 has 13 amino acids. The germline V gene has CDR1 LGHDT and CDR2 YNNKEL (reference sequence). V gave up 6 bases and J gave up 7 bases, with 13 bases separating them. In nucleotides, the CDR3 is TGTGCCAGCAGTCTTGGGGGTTGGAATGAGCAGTTCCTC. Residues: CASSLGGWNEQFL.

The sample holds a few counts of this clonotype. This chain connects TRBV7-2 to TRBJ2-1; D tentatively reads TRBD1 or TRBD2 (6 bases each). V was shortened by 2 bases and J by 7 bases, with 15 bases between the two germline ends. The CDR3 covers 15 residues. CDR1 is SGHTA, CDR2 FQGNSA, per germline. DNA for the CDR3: TGTGCCAGCAGCTTACGGAACGGGGGCGGAAATGAGCAGTTCTTC. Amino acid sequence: CASSLRNGGGNEQFF.

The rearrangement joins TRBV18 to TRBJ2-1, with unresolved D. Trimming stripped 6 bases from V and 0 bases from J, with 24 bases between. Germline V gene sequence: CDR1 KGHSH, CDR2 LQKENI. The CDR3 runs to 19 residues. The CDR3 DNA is TGTGCCAGCTCCCTCATCTACGGTGTGGCGGCCTCCTCCTACAATGAGCAGTTCTTC. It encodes CASSLIYGVAASSYNEQFF.

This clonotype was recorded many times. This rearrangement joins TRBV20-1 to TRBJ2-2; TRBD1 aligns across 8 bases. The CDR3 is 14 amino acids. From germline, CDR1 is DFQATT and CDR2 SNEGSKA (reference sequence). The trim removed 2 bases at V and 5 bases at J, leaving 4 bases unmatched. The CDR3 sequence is CSARQGARTGELFF. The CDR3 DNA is TGCAGTGCTAGACAGGGGGCACGGACCGGGGAGCTGTTTTTT.

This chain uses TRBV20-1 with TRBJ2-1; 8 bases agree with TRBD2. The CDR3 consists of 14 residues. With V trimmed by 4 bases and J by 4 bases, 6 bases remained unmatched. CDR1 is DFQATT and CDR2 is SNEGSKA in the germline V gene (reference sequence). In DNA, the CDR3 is TGCAGTGCTACGGGGGGGCCTTTATACAATGAGCAGTTCTTC. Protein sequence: CSATGGPLYNEQFF.

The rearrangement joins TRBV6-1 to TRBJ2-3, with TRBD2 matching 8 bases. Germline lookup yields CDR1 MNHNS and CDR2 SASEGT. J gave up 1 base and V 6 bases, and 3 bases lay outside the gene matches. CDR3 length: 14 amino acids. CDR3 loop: CASRDSGGTDTQYF. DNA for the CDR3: TGTGCCAGCAGGGATAGCGGGGGCACAGATACGCAGTATTTT.

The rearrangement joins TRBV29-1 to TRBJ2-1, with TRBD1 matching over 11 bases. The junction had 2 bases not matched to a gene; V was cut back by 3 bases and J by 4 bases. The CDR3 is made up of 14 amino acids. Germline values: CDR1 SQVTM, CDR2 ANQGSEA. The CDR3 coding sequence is TGCAGCGTTGACGGGACAGGGGGGTACAATGAGCAGTTCTTC. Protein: CSVDGTGGYNEQFF.

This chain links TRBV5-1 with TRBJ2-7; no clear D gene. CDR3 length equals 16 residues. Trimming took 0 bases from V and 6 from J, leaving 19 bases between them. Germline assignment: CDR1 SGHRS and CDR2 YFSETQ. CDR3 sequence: CASSLASSGRNREQYF. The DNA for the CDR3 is TGCGCCAGCAGCTTGGCCTCGTCAGGAAGGAATCGCGAGCAGTACTTC. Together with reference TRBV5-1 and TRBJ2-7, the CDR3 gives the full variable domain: KAGVTQTPRYLIKTRGQQVTLSCSPISGHRSVSWYQQTPGQGLQFLFEYFSETQRNKGNFPGRFSGRQFSNSRSEMNVSTLELGDSALYLCASSLASSGRNREQYFGPGTRLTVT.

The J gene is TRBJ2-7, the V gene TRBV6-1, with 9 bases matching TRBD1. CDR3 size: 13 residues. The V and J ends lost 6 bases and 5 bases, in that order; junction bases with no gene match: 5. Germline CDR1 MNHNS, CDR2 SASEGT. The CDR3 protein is CASRPTGGNEQYF. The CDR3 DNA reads TGTGCCAGCAGACCGACAGGGGGAAACGAGCAGTACTTC.

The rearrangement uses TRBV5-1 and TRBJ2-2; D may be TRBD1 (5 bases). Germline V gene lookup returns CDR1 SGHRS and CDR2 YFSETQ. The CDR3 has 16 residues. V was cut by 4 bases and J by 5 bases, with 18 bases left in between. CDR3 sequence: CASSPIQGVLTGELFF. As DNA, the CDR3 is TGCGCCAGCAGCCCCATTCAGGGTGTCTTGACCGGGGAGCTGTTTTTT.

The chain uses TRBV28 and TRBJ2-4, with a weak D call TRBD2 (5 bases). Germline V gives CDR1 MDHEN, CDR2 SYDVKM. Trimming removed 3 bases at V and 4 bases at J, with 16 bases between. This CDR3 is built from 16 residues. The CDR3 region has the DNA TGTGCCAGCAGTTTGGCTAGCTTGACTCTAAAAAACATTCAGTACTTC. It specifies CASSLASLTLKNIQYF.

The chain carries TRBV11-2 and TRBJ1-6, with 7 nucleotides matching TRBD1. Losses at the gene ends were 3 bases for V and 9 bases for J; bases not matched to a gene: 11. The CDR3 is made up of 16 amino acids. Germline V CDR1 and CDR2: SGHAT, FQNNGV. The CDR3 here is CASSFRRAGGSSPLHF. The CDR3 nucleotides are TGTGCCAGCAGCTTTAGACGGGCAGGGGGTAGTTCACCCCTCCACTTT.

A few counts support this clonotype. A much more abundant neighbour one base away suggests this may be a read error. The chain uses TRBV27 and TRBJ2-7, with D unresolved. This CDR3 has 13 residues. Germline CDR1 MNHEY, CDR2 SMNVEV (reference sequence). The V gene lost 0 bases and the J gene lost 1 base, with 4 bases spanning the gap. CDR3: CASSLSESYEQYF. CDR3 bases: TGTGCCAGCAGTTTATCGGAGTCCTACGAGCAGTACTTC.

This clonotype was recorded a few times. CDR3 DNA sequence: TGCAGTGCTGGGGGGGGGCGCGTCACTGAAGCTTTCTTT. It encodes CSAGGGRVTEAFF. This rearrangement joins TRBV20-1 to TRBJ1-1, with D possibly being TRBD1 (6 bases). CDR1 DFQATT and CDR2 SNEGSKA come from the germline V gene (reference sequence). The CDR3 covers 13 residues. Between the trimmed V and J ends, which lost 5 bases and 4 bases, there was a span of 14 bases.

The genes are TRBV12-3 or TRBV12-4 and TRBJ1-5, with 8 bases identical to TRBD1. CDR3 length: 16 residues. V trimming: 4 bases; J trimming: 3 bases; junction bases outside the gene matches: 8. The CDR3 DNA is TGTGCCAGCAGTTCATTGAGGACAGGGCCCAATCAGCCCCAGCATTTT. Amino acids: CASSSLRTGPNQPQHF.

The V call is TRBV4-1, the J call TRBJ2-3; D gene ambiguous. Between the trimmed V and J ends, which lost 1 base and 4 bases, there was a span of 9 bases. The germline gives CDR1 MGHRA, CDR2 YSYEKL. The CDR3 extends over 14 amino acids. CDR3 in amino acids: CASSQGALADTQYF. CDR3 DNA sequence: TGCGCCAGCAGCCAAGGGGCCCTAGCAGATACGCAGTATTTT.

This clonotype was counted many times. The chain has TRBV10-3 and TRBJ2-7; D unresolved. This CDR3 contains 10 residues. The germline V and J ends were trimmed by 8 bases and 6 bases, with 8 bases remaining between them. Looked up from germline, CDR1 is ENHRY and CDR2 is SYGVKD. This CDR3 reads CAIGVGEQYF. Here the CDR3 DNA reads TGTGCCATCGGGGTGGGCGAGCAGTACTTC.

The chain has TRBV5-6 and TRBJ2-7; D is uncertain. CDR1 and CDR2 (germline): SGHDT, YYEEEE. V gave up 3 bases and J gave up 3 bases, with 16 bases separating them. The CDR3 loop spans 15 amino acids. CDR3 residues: CASSSQLKAHYEQYF. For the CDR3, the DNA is TGTGCCAGCAGCTCTCAACTCAAAGCCCACTACGAGCAGTACTTC.

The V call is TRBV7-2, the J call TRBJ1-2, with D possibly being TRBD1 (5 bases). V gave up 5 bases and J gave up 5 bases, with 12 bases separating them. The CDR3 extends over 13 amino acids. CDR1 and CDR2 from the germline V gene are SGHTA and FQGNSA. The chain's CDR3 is CASSPYRPYGYTF. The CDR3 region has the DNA TGTGCCAGCAGCCCCTACAGGCCTTATGGCTACACCTTC.

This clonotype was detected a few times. Written as DNA, the CDR3 is TGTGCCAGCAGCCGGCAGACAGGGGATGCCTACGAGCAGTACTTC. Amino acid sequence: CASSRQTGDAYEQYF. The chain recombines TRBV7-2 with TRBJ2-7, with TRBD1 matching 8 bases. Germline CDR1 and CDR2: SGHTA and FQGNSA. This CDR3 comprises 15 residues. V shed 5 bases, J shed 2 bases, and the junction held 8 bases outside the gene matches.

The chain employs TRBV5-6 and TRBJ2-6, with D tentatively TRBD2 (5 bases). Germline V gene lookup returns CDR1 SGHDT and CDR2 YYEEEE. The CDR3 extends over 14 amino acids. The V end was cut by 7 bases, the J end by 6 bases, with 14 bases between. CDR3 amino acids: CASCYREVANVLTF. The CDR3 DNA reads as TGTGCCAGCTGCTACCGGGAAGTGGCCAACGTCCTGACTTTC.

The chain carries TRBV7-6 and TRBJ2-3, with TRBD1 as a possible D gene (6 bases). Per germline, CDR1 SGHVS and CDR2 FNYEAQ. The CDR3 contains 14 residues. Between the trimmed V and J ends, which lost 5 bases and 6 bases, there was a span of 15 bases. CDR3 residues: CASSARQVWDTQYF. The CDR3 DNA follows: TGTGCCAGCAGCGCGCGACAGGTCTGGGATACGCAGTATTTT.

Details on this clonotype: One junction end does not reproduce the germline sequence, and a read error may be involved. CDR3 nucleotides: TGTTCCAGCCGACTCGGCCCGCAGGATACGCAGTATTTT. Protein: CSSRLGPQDTQYF. This sequence joins TRBV2 and TRBJ2-3; unclear D gene. The V gene's germline CDR1 is SNHLY and CDR2 FYNNEI. There are 13 residues in the CDR3.

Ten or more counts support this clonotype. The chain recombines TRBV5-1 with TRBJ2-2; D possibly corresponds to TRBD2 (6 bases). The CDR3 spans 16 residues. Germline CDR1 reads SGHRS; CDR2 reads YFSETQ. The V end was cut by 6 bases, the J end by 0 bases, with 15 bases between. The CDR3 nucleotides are TGCGCCAGCAAGGAGGGGTCGGCTGCGAACACCGGGGAGCTGTTTTTT. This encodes CASKEGSAANTGELFF.

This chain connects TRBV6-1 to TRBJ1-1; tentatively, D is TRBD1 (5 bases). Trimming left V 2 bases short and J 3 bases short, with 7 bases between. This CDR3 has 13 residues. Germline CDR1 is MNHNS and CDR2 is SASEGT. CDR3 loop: CASSERGDTEAFF. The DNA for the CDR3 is TGTGCCAGCAGTGAACGGGGGGACACTGAAGCTTTCTTT.

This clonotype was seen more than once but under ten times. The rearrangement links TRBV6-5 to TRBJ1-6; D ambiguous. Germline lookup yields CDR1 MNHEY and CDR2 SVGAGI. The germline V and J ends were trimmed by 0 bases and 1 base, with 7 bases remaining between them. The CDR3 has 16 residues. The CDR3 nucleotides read TGTGCCAGCAGTTACTCGGAGGAATCCTATAATTCACCCCTCCACTTT. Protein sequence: CASSYSEESYNSPLHF.

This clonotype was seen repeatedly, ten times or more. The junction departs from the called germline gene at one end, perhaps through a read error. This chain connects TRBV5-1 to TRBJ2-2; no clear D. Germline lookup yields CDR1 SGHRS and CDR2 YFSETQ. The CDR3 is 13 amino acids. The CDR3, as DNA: TGTGCCAGCAGCTTAGGGAACACCGGGGAGCTGTTTTTT. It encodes CASSLGNTGELFF.

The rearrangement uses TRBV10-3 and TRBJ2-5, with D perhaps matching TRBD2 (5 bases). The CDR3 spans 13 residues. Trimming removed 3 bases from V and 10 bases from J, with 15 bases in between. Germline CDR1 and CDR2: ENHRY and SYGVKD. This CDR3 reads CAISEGLTHVQYF. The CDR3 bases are TGTGCCATCAGTGAAGGACTTACCCACGTCCAGTACTTC.

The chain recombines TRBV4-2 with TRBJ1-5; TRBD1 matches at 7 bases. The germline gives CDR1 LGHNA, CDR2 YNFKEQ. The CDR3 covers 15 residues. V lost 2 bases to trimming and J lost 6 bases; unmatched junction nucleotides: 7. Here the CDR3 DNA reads TGTGCCAGCAGCCAACCAGGGGGTCTAGGTCAGCCCCAGCATTTT. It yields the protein CASSQPGGLGQPQHF.

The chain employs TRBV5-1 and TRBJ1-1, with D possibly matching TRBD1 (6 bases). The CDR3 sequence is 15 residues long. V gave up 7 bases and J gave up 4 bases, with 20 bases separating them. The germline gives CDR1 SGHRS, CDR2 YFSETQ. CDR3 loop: CASHWATGSGTEAFF. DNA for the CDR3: TGCGCCAGCCACTGGGCAACAGGGAGCGGCACTGAAGCTTTCTTT.

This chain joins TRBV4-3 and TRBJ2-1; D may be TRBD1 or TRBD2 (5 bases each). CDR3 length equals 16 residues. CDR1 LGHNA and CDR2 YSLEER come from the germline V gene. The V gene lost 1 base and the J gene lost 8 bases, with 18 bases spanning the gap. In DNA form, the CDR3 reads TGCGCCAGCAGCCAAGGCCCGGGGCAGATATACGATGAGCAGTTCTTC. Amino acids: CASSQGPGQIYDEQFF.